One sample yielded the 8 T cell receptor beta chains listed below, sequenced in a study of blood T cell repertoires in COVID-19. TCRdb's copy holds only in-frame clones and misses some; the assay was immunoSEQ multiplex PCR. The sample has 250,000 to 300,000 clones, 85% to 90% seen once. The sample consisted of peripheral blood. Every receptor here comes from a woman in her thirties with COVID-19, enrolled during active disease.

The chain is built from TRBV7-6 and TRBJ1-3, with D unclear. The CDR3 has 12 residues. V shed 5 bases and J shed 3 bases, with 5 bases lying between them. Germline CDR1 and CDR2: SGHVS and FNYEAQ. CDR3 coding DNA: TGTGCCAGCAGCCCCAATGGAAACACCATATATTTT. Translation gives CASSPNGNTIYF. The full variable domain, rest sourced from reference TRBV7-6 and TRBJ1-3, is GAGVSQSPRYKVTKRGQDVALRCDPISGHVSLYWYRQALGQGPEFLTYFNYEAQQDKSGLPNDRFSAERPEGSISTLTIQRTEQRDSAMYRCASSPNGNTIYFGEGSWLTVV.

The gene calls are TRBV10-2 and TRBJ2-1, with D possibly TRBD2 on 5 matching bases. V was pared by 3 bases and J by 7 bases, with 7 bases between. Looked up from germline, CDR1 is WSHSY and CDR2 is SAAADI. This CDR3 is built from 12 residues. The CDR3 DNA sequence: TGCGCCAGCAGTGAACGGGGTAATGAGCAGTTCTTC. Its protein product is CASSERGNEQFF.

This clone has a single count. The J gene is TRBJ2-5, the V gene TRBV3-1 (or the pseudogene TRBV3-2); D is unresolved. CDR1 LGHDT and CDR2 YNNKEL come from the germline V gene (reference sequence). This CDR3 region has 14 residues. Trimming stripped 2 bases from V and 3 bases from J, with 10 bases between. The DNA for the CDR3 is TGTGCCAGCAGCCAATTTCAGGTTAAAGAGACCCAGTACTTC. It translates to CASSQFQVKETQYF.

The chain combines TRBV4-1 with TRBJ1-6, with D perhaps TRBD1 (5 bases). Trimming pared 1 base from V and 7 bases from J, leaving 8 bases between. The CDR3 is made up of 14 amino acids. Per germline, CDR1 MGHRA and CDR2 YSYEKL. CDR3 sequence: CASSQASGNSPLHF. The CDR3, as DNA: TGCGCCAGCAGCCAAGCGTCAGGGAATTCACCCCTCCACTTT.

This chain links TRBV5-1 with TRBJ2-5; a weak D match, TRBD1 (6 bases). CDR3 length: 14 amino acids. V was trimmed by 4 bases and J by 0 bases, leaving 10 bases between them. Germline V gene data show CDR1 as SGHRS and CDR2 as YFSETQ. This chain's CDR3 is CASSNGQYQETQYF. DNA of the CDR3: TGCGCCAGCAGCAATGGACAGTACCAAGAGACCCAGTACTTC.

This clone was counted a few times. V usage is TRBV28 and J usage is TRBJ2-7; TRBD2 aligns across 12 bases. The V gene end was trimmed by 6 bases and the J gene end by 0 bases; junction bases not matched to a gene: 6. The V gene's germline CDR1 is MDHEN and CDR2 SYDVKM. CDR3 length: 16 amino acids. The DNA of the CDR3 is TGTGCCAGCAGAACCGGGACTAGCGGGTACTCCTACGAGCAGTACTTC. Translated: CASRTGTSGYSYEQYF. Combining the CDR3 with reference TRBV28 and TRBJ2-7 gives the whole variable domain DVKVTQSSRYLVKRTGEKVFLECVQDMDHENMFWYRQDPGLGLRLIYFSYDVKMKEKGDIPEGYSVSREKKERFSLILESASTNQTSMYLCASRTGTSGYSYEQYFGPGTRLTVT.

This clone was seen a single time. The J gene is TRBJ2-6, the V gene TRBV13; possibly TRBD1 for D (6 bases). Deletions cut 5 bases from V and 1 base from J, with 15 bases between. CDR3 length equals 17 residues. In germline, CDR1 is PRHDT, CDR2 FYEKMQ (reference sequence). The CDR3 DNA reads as TGTGCCAGCAGCCCAGGACAGACAAGATCTGGGGCCAACGTCCTGACTTTC. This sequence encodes CASSPGQTRSGANVLTF.

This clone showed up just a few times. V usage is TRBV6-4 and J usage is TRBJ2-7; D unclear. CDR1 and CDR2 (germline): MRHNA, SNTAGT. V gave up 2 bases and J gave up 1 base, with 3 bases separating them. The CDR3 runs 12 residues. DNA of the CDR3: TGTGCCAGCAGTGACCCTTCCTACGAGCAGTACTTC. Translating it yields CASSDPSYEQYF.